This T cell receptor beta chain derives from a study of T cell changes during pregnancy in multiple sclerosis. Assay: immunoSEQ multiplex PCR; the TCRdb copy retains only in-frame clones and omits some. The sample shows 55,000 to 80,000 clones, around 94% of them seen only once. The CDR3 consists of 16 residues. The germline gives CDR1 MDHEN, CDR2 SYDVKM. Trimming shortened V by 4 bases and J by 0 bases, and 16 bases separated the two germline ends. The origin of this receptor is a female donor with multiple sclerosis, enrolled in a pregnancy study. The starting material was peripheral blood, obtained in the third trimester of pregnancy. V gene TRBV28 combines with J gene TRBJ2-7; tentatively, D is TRBD2 (7 bases). CDR3 amino acids: CASSSPGGGVSYEQYF. CDR3 DNA: TGTGCCAGCAGTTCCCCTGGGGGGGGCGTCTCCTACGAGCAGTACTTC.